This paragraph reports one T cell receptor beta chain. Antigen: not known. This specimen belongs to a study of cytomegalovirus exposure and HLA in healthy donors. Study summary: Out of 398 genotyped donors, about 81% belonged to the Caucasian-associated ancestry cluster.

General study points: Both high specificity and high sensitivity reportedly marked the classifier's diagnosis of cytomegalovirus status. As a later analysis showed, a missense DCLRE1C variant was linked to trimming of TCR beta V- and J-genes. There were around 160 TCR beta chains listed as cytomegalovirus-associated.

With V trimmed by 4 bases and J by 8 bases, 4 bases remained unmatched. This CDR3 comprises 13 residues. CDR1 is SNHLY, CDR2 FYNNEI, per germline. Primers included in the PCR were 60 Vbeta and 13 Jbeta primers. TCRdb keeps only in-frame clones here, not all; method: immunoSEQ multiplex PCR. The table has fewer than 110,000 clones, over 70% seen once. This clonotype was obtained from a man aged 50 to 59 in good health and CMV-seronegative. Sequencing was carried out using PBMCs. The chain couples TRBV2 to TRBJ1-2; 10 nucleotides line up with TRBD1. The CDR3 reads CASSGQGAFGYTF. The DNA for the CDR3 is TGTGCCAGCAGTGGACAGGGGGCGTTCGGCTACACCTTC.